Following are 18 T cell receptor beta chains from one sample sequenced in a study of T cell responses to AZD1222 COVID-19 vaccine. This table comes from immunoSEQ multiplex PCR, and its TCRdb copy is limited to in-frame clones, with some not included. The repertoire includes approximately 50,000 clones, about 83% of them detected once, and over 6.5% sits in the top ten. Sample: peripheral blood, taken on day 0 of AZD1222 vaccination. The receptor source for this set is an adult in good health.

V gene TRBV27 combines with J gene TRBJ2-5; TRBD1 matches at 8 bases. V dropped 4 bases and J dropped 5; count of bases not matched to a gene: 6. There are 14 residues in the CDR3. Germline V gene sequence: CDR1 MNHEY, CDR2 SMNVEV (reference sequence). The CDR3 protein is CASSSPTGVETQYF. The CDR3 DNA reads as TGTGCCAGCAGTTCACCGACAGGGGTCGAGACCCAGTACTTC.

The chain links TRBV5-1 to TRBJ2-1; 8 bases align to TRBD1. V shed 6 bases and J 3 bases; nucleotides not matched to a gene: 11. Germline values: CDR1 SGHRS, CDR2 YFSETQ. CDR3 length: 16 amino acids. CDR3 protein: CASTRDWTGSYNEQFF. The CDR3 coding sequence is TGCGCCAGCACCCGTGATTGGACAGGGAGCTACAATGAGCAGTTCTTC.

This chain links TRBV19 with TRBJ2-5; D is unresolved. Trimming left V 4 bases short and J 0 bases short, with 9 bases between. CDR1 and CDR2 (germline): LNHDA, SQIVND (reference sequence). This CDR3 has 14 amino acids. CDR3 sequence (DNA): TGTGCCAGTAGTAACTTTGGGTACCAAGAGACCCAGTACTTC. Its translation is CASSNFGYQETQYF.

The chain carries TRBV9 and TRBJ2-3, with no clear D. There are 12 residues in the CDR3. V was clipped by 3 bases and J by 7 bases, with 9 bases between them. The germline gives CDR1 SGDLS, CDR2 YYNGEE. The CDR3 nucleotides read TGTGCCAGCAGCGACGGTAGAAATACGCAGTATTTT. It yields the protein CASSDGRNTQYF.

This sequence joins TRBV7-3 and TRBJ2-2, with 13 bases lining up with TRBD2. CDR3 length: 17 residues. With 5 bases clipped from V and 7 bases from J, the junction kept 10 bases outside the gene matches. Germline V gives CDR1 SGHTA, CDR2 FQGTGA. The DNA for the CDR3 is TGTGCCAGCAGCCGTGGACTAGCGGGAGAGGGCGGCGGGGAGCTGTTTTTT. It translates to CASSRGLAGEGGGELFF.

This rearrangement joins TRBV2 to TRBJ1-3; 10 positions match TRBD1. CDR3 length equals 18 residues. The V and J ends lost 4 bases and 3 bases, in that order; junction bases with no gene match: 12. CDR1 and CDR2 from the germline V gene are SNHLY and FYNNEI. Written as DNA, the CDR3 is TGTGCCAGCAGTGCCCCCCTGACAGGGGGCGGAGGTGGAAACACCATATATTTT. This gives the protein CASSAPLTGGGGGNTIYF. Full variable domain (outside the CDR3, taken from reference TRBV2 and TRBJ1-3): EPEVTQTPSHQVTQMGQEVILRCVPISNHLYFYWYRQILGQKVEFLVSFYNNEISEKSEIFDDQFSVERPDGSNFTLKIRSTKLEDSAMYFCASSAPLTGGGGGNTIYFGEGSWLTVV.

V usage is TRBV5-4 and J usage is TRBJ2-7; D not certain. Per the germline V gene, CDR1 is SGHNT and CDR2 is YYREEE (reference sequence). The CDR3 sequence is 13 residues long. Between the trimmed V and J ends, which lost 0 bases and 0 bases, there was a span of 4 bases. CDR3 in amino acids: CASSLESSYEQYF. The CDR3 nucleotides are TGTGCCAGCAGCTTGGAGAGCTCCTACGAGCAGTACTTC.

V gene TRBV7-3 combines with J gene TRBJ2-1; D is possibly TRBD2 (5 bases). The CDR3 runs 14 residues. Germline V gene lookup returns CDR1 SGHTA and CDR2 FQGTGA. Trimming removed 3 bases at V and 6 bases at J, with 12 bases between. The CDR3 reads CASSFLGDSNEQFF. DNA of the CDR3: TGTGCCAGCAGCTTTCTCGGGGATAGCAATGAGCAGTTCTTC. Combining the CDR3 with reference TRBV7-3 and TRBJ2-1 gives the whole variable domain GAGVSQTPSNKVTEKGKYVELRCDPISGHTALYWYRQSLGQGPEFLIYFQGTGAADDSGLPNDRFFAVRPEGSVSTLKIQRTERGDSAVYLCASSFLGDSNEQFFGPGTRLTVL.

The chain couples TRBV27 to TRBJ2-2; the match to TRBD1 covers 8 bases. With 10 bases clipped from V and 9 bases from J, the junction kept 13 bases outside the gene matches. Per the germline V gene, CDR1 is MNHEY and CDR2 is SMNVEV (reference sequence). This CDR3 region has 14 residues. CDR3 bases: TGTGCCACCCGACCGACAGGGGAGCTCAGGGAGCTGTTTTTT. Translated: CATRPTGELRELFF.

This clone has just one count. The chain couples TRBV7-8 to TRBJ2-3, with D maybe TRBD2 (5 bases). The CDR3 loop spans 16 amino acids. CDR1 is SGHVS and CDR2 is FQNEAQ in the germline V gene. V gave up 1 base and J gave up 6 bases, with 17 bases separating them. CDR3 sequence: CASSLGVVQRGDTQYF. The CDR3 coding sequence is TGTGCCAGCAGCTTAGGGGTCGTGCAGCGAGGGGATACGCAGTATTTT.

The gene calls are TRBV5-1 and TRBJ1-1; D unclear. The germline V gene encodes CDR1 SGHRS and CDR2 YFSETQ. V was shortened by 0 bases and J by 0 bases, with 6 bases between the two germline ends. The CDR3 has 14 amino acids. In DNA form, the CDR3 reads TGCGCCAGCAGCTTGGACCCAGTGAACACTGAAGCTTTCTTT. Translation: CASSLDPVNTEAFF. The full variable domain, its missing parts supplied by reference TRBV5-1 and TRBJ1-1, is KAGVTQTPRYLIKTRGQQVTLSCSPISGHRSVSWYQQTPGQGLQFLFEYFSETQRNKGNFPGRFSGRQFSNSRSEMNVSTLELGDSALYLCASSLDPVNTEAFFGQGTRLTVV.

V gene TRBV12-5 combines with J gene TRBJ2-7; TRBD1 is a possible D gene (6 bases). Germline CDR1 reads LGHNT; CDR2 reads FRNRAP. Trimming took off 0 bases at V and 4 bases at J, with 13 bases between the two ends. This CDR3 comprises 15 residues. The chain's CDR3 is CASGLVPQGSYEQYV. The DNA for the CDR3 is TGTGCTAGTGGTTTGGTACCGCAGGGGTCTTACGAGCAGTACGTC.

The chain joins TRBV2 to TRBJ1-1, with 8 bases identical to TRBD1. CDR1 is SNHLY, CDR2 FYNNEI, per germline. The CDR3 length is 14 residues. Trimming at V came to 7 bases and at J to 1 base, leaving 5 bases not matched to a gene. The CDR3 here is CASNTGTGNTEAFF. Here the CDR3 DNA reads TGTGCCAGCAATACCGGGACAGGGAACACTGAAGCTTTCTTT.

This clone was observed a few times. CDR3 in amino acids: CASSHPLFEREKRDEQFF. For the CDR3, the DNA is TGTGCCAGCAGCCATCCCCTTTTCGAGCGGGAGAAACGGGATGAGCAGTTCTTC. J is TRBJ2-1 and V is TRBV11-2; 8 nucleotides align to TRBD2. Looked up from germline, CDR1 is SGHAT and CDR2 is FQNNGV. V was pared by 5 bases and J by 8 bases, with 20 bases of the junction left unmatched. This CDR3 comprises 18 residues.

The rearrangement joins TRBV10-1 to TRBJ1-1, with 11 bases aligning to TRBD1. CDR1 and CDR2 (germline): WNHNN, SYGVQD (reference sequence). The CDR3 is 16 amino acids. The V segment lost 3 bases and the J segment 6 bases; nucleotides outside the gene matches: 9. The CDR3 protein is CASSDRTGGAWAEAFF. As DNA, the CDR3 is TGCGCCAGCAGTGATAGGACAGGGGGCGCTTGGGCTGAAGCTTTCTTT.

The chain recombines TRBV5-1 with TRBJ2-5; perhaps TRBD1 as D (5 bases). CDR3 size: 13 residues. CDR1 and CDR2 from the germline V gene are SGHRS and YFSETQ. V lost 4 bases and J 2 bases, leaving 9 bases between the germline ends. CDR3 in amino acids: CASSARQQETQYF. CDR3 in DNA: TGCGCCAGCAGCGCCCGACAGCAAGAGACCCAGTACTTC.

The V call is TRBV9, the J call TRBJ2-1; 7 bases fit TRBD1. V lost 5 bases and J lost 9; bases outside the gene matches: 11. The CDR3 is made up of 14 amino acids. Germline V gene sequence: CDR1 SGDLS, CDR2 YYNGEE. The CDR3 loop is CASSPGQPVGEQFF. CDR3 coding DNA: TGTGCCAGCAGTCCGGGACAGCCGGTAGGTGAGCAGTTCTTC. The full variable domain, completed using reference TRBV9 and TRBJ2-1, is DSGVTQTPKHLITATGQRVTLRCSPRSGDLSVYWYQQSLDQGLQFLIQYYNGEERAKGNILERFSAQQFPDLHSELNLSSLELGDSALYFCASSPGQPVGEQFFGPGTRLTVL.

The CDR3 DNA follows: TGTGCCACCAGTGAGGATCCCGGGACAGTTTACGAGCAGTACGTC. Amino acid sequence: CATSEDPGTVYEQYV. The rearrangement links TRBV24-1 to TRBJ2-7, with 7 bases aligning to TRBD1. CDR1 and CDR2 (germline): KGHDR, SFDVKD. The CDR3 is 15 amino acids. Unmatched junction bases numbered 9, after V lost 4 bases and J lost 4 bases.